Shown below are 27 T cell receptor beta chains from a single sample sequenced in a study of CD8 T cells in ankylosing spondylitis. A single record per CDR3 protein comes from TCRdb applying MiXCR to the 5' RACE reads. The table includes fewer than 150,000 distinct CDR3 sequences, approximately 7.4% detected once. The sample was blood, either unsorted or a sorted T cell fraction (not recorded which). The receptors here all came from a female donor with ankylosing spondylitis or in good health (not recorded which).

The rearrangement joins TRBV4-2 to TRBJ2-7; 10 bases fit TRBD2. The V and J ends lost 4 bases and 3 bases, in that order; junction bases with no gene match: 9. This CDR3 is 16 amino acids long. Germline V gene sequence: CDR1 LGHNA, CDR2 YNFKEQ. The CDR3 spells CASSPTLGLADYEQYF. In DNA, the CDR3 is TGTGCCAGCAGCCCCACATTAGGACTAGCGGACTACGAGCAGTACTTC.

This clonotype was recorded many times. The V gene is TRBV3-1, the J gene TRBJ2-7; no definite D call. V lost 2 bases and J lost 3, with 5 bases in between. Germline CDR1 is LGHDT and CDR2 is YNNKEL (reference sequence). The CDR3 totals 12 residues. The CDR3 sequence is CASSQNDYEQYF. CDR3 in DNA: TGTGCCAGCAGCCAAAATGACTACGAGCAGTACTTC.

The rearrangement joins TRBV28 to TRBJ2-2; D is uncertain. V lost 0 bases, J lost 1 base, and 12 bases lay in between. The CDR3 runs 17 residues. CDR1 is MDHEN and CDR2 is SYDVKM in the germline V gene. CDR3 nucleotide sequence: TGTGCCAGCAGTTTATGGGTTGGGCAGGTGAACACCGGGGAGCTGTTTTTT. Translation: CASSLWVGQVNTGELFF.

This clonotype has ten or more counts. V is TRBV29-1 and J is TRBJ2-7, with a weak D call TRBD1 (6 bases). Germline loops: CDR1 SQVTM, CDR2 ANQGSEA. Trimming stripped 4 bases from V and 2 bases from J, with 15 bases between. The CDR3 length is 14 residues. The CDR3 loop is CSVVGPRGAYEQYF. The DNA of the CDR3 is TGCAGCGTTGTAGGGCCCAGGGGCGCCTACGAGCAGTACTTC.

The chain has TRBV5-8 and TRBJ2-5; TRBD2 agrees at 10 bases. CDR1 is SGHTS and CDR2 is YDEGEE in the germline V gene. The ends lost 8 bases at V and 3 bases at J; junction bases unmatched: 7. The CDR3 extends over 14 amino acids. The chain's CDR3 is CARSPGTSEETQYF. In DNA, the CDR3 is TGTGCCAGGAGCCCCGGGACTAGCGAAGAGACCCAGTACTTC.

The rearrangement links TRBV7-6 to TRBJ2-5; TRBD2 agrees at 8 bases. The germline V gene has CDR1 SGHVS and CDR2 FNYEAQ. V gave up 1 base and J gave up 2 bases; unmatched junction bases: 6. The CDR3 has 16 residues. The CDR3 nucleotides read TGTGCCAGCAGCTTAGAAAGGTCTAGCGGGCAAGAGACCCAGTACTTC. Protein product: CASSLERSSGQETQYF.

The CDR3 sequence: CAISTRLGAVGSGANVLTF. As DNA, the CDR3 is TGTGCCATCAGCACCCGGCTGGGGGCAGTTGGATCTGGGGCCAACGTCCTGACTTTC. This chain joins TRBV10-3 and TRBJ2-6, with D tentatively TRBD1 (6 bases). Germline V gene sequence: CDR1 ENHRY, CDR2 SYGVKD. This CDR3 is built from 19 residues. Trimming removed 6 bases at V and 1 base at J, with 22 bases between.

The table lists this clonotype with many counts. The rearrangement uses TRBV29-1 and TRBJ2-1; possibly TRBD1 or TRBD2 for D (5 bases each). The CDR3 extends over 10 amino acids. From germline, CDR1 is SQVTM and CDR2 ANQGSEA. Trimming pared 7 bases from V and 8 bases from J, leaving 9 bases between. The CDR3 DNA reads TGCAGCGCTGGGACCGATGAGCAGTTCTTC. This codes for CSAGTDEQFF.

There are many counts of this clonotype. The rearrangement joins TRBV15 to TRBJ2-1, with D uncertain. The germline V and J ends were trimmed by 5 bases and 10 bases, with 9 bases remaining between them. The CDR3 has 11 residues. CDR1 LNHNV and CDR2 YYDKDF come from the germline V gene (reference sequence). This CDR3 is CATSSQLEQFF. As DNA, the CDR3 is TGTGCCACCAGCTCCCAGCTAGAGCAGTTCTTC.

In this sample, this clonotype turned up many times. This chain connects TRBV12-3 or TRBV12-4 to TRBJ1-2, with D perhaps TRBD1 (5 bases). With 4 bases removed from V and 2 bases from J, the gap between germline ends came to 17 bases. The CDR3 extends over 16 amino acids. The CDR3 loop reads CASSSRLTVPNYGYTF. CDR3 in DNA: TGTGCCAGCAGTTCCCGGTTGACAGTTCCAAACTATGGCTACACCTTC.

In its sample, this clonotype was seen many times. The chain uses TRBV7-2 and TRBJ2-3, with D perhaps assigned TRBD1 or TRBD2 (5 bases each). V lost 7 bases and J 1 base, leaving 12 bases between the germline ends. Germline V CDR1 and CDR2: SGHTA, FQGNSA. The length of the CDR3 is 14 residues. The CDR3 DNA is TGTGCCAGCACCCGGGACCTCCGCACAGATACGCAGTATTTT. It is translated as CASTRDLRTDTQYF.

This clonotype was picked up many times. The J gene is TRBJ1-1, the V gene TRBV2; D not certain. Trimming removed 7 bases at V and 3 bases at J, with 12 bases between. Germline CDR1 is SNHLY and CDR2 is FYNNEI. The length of the CDR3 is 13 residues. The CDR3 DNA follows: TGTGCCAGCATCTATATTGGGGACACTGAAGCTTTCTTT. It codes for CASIYIGDTEAFF.

This clonotype was seen ten or more times. The V and J genes are TRBV12-3 or TRBV12-4 and TRBJ2-7; no reliable D call. This CDR3 spans 14 amino acids. V was cut by 5 bases and J by 7 bases, with 18 bases left in between. The chain's CDR3 is CASSHTGPHREQYF. Here the CDR3 DNA reads TGTGCCAGCAGTCACACTGGACCTCATCGGGAGCAGTACTTC.

This clonotype was found many times. V and J are TRBV9 and TRBJ2-3; tentatively, D is TRBD1 or TRBD2 (5 bases each). The CDR3 length is 16 residues. Germline lookup yields CDR1 SGDLS and CDR2 YYNGEE. The V and J ends lost 4 bases and 0 bases respectively, with 15 bases between them. The CDR3 DNA reads as TGTGCCAGCAGCCAGGGTACGGACTCTAGCACAGATACGCAGTATTTT. It is translated as CASSQGTDSSTDTQYF.

This clonotype was counted at least ten times. This chain links TRBV28 with TRBJ2-7; D is unresolved. The germline V and J ends were trimmed by 3 bases and 0 bases, with 6 bases remaining between them. The germline CDR1 and CDR2 sequences are MDHEN and SYDVKM. The CDR3 has 13 residues. The CDR3 nucleotides read TGTGCCAGCAGTTTCACAGCCTCCTACGAGCAGTACTTC. Protein sequence: CASSFTASYEQYF. The variable domain in full, with the rest retrieved from reference TRBV28 and TRBJ2-7, is DVKVTQSSRYLVKRTGEKVFLECVQDMDHENMFWYRQDPGLGLRLIYFSYDVKMKEKGDIPEGYSVSREKKERFSLILESASTNQTSMYLCASSFTASYEQYFGPGTRLTVT.

This clonotype was observed many times. V usage is TRBV15 and J usage is TRBJ1-5; 10 bases line up with TRBD1. From germline, CDR1 is LNHNV and CDR2 YYDKDF (reference sequence). V trimming: 3 bases; J trimming: 4 bases; junction bases outside the gene matches: 9. The CDR3 has 17 residues. The CDR3 loop reads CATSSSRTGGKNQPQHF. The CDR3 bases are TGTGCCACCAGCAGTTCTAGGACAGGGGGGAAGAATCAGCCCCAGCATTTT.

This clonotype was seen repeatedly, ten times or more. This chain connects TRBV9 to TRBJ2-1, with no clear D. The CDR3 covers 13 residues. Germline V gene sequence: CDR1 SGDLS, CDR2 YYNGEE. V was shortened by 0 bases and J by 9 bases, with 10 bases between the two germline ends. CDR3 in amino acids: CASSVDFGGEQFF. For the CDR3, the DNA is TGTGCCAGCAGCGTAGATTTCGGCGGTGAGCAGTTCTTC.

This clonotype was detected many times. V usage is TRBV12-3 or TRBV12-4 and J usage is TRBJ2-2; D perhaps matches TRBD2 (6 bases). Trimming removed 1 base at V and 6 bases at J, with 9 bases between. The length of the CDR3 is 14 residues. CDR3 residues: CASSLVGGAGELFF. CDR3 bases: TGTGCCAGCAGTTTAGTGGGAGGTGCCGGGGAGCTGTTTTTT.

The table lists this clonotype with many counts. Sequence at one end of the junction differs from germline and may be a read error. The J gene is TRBJ2-5, the V gene TRBV7-7; 8 bases are shared with TRBD2. CDR1 is SSHAT and CDR2 is FNYEAQ in the germline V gene (reference sequence). The CDR3 spans 14 residues. This CDR3 reads CASSLTSAQETQYF. The CDR3 DNA reads as TGTGCTAGCAGCCTGACTAGCGCACAAGAGACCCAGTACTTC.

This clonotype was observed many times. The J gene is TRBJ2-3, the V gene TRBV12-3 or TRBV12-4, with TRBD2 matching 8 bases. The junction had 9 bases not matched to a gene; V was cut back by 7 bases and J by 3 bases. The CDR3 spans 15 residues. For the CDR3, the DNA is TGTGCCAGCATACCGACTAGCGTCGAAACAGATACGCAGTATTTT. This translates into CASIPTSVETDTQYF.

This chain connects TRBV7-8 to TRBJ2-1, with 12 positions matching TRBD2. V gave up 5 bases and J gave up 8 bases; unmatched junction bases: 7. The germline V gene has CDR1 SGHVS and CDR2 FQNEAQ. The CDR3 runs 15 residues. In DNA, the CDR3 is TGTGCCAGCAGCCCCACTAGCGGGGGGTTGGATGAGCAGTTCTTC. This codes for CASSPTSGGLDEQFF.

In its sample, this clonotype was seen a few times. This chain connects TRBV7-2 to TRBJ2-5; tentative D call: TRBD2 (5 bases). The CDR3 is 14 residues long. Per germline, CDR1 SGHTA and CDR2 FQGNSA. The ends were cut back, 1 base at V and 2 bases at J, with 8 bases in the middle. The CDR3, as DNA: TGTGCCAGCAGCTTAGGAGGGTATCAAGAGACCCAGTACTTC. It specifies CASSLGGYQETQYF.

Ten or more counts support this clonotype. The genes are TRBV12-3 or TRBV12-4 and TRBJ2-2; unclear D gene. The V end was cut by 6 bases, the J end by 0 bases, with 8 bases between. The CDR3 is 14 amino acids. CDR3 amino acids: CASRPGPNTGELFF. The CDR3 nucleotides read TGTGCCAGCAGACCAGGACCGAACACCGGGGAGCTGTTTTTT.

This clonotype has at least ten counts. The genes are TRBV20-1 and TRBJ2-2; 10 nucleotides match TRBD2. V dropped 2 bases and J dropped 4; count of bases not matched to a gene: 4. From germline, CDR1 is DFQATT and CDR2 SNEGSKA (reference sequence). The CDR3 extends over 15 amino acids. The CDR3 sequence is CSARPAGGRTGELFF. CDR3 DNA sequence: TGCAGTGCTAGACCAGCGGGGGGGCGCACCGGGGAGCTGTTTTTT.

This clonotype has ten or more counts. The chain couples TRBV6-6 to TRBJ1-2; possibly TRBD1 for D (6 bases). V lost 6 bases and J 4 bases, leaving 9 bases between the germline ends. The CDR3 has 12 amino acids. Germline CDR1 reads MNHNY; CDR2 reads SVGAGI (reference sequence). CDR3 protein: CASSRGGYGYTF. The CDR3 DNA reads as TGTGCCAGCAGCCGAGGGGGCTATGGCTACACCTTC.

The genes are TRBV18 and TRBJ2-7; possibly TRBD1 for D (6 bases). This CDR3 comprises 13 residues. The germline CDR1 and CDR2 sequences are KGHSH and LQKENI. Trimming took 3 bases from V and 7 from J, leaving 13 bases between them. The DNA for the CDR3 is TGTGCCAGCTCACCCCGACAGGTGTATGAGCAGTACTTC. Protein sequence: CASSPRQVYEQYF.

This clonotype occurred many times. The chain carries TRBV2 and TRBJ1-5; 11 nucleotides match TRBD1. CDR1 SNHLY and CDR2 FYNNEI come from the germline V gene. V was pared by 5 bases and J by 5 bases, with 5 bases of the junction left unmatched. The CDR3 is made up of 15 amino acids. The DNA of the CDR3 is TGTGCCAGCAGTCGCCGGGACAGGGGGGATCAGCCCCAGCATTTT. The encoded protein is CASSRRDRGDQPQHF.